This T cell receptor (beta chain) was retrieved from a study of vaccination effects on CD4 cells after COVID-19. Whole-study context: After the second dose, samples were taken at median day 72.

As concerns this clone: Its antigen is still unknown.

General study points: Marked clonal contraction was seen late after vaccination (in both infection- and vaccine-induced clones).

TCRdb's table, derived via immunoSEQ multiplex PCR, lists solely in-frame clones and lacks some. The repertoire includes tens of thousands of clones, nearly 75% of them detected once, and about 15% sits in the top ten. Using viral peptide pools, the ViraFEST assay grew out antigen-specific CD4+ T cells prior to sequencing. Culturing for nine to ten days preceded CD4+ T cell isolation. Participants received two doses of either the BNT162b2 or mRNA-1273 vaccine. Replacing half the medium with IL-2 medium was done on days 3 and 7. The germline V gene has CDR1 KGHSH and CDR2 LQKENI. V lost 4 bases and J 7 bases, leaving 16 bases between the germline ends. The CDR3 covers 14 residues.

Specimen: CD4+ T cells from PBMCs cultured with HCoV-OC43 spike peptides, collected after COVID-19 vaccination. The subset: HCoV-OC43 spike overlapping peptide pool stimulation. This rearrangement joins TRBV18 to TRBJ1-2, with D uncertain. The origin of this receptor is a human donor who received a COVID-19 vaccine. CDR3 loop: CASSLQDFPGGYTF. The CDR3 region has the DNA TGTGCCAGCTCACTCCAGGACTTCCCAGGTGGCTACACCTTC. The whole variable domain, filled in from reference TRBV18 and TRBJ1-2, reads NAGVMQNPRHLVRRRGQEARLRCSPMKGHSHVYWYRQLPEEGLKFMVYLQKENIIDESGMPKERFSAEFPKEGPSILRIQQVVRGDSAAYFCASSLQDFPGGYTFGSGTRLTVV.